This TCR beta chain was observed in a study of regulatory T cells in long-lasting Graves disease. Study-wide background: Antithyroid drugs had been taken under 3 months by newly diagnosed Graves' patients. Study-wide results and limits: TRBV28 was favored in persistent disease, as were TRBJ1-2 and TRBJ2-5.

With 7 bases clipped from V and 4 bases from J, the junction kept 7 bases outside the gene matches. Germline values: CDR1 MDHEN, CDR2 SYDVKM. CDR3 length: 16 residues. Time point of the sample: newly diagnosed GD, antithyroid drugs for less than 3 months. After RNA was extracted from PBMCs, the TCR library was made from it. The collection involved drawing roughly 10 milliliters of peripheral blood into EDTA tubes. Arm-PCR of CDR3 regions and iRepertoire HTBI primers were used to build TCR beta libraries. TCRdb passed the multiplex PCR reads through MiXCR, listing each CDR3 protein once. The repertoire consists of 200,000 to 250,000 distinct CDR3 sequences, with roughly 20% occurring once and the leading ten covering approximately 10%. At least ten counts were recorded for this clonotype. The antigen remains unidentified. These records were also assigned to another study, of T cells in Graves' hyperthyroidism and ophthalmopathy. From that report: Diagnosing involved the use of clinical symptoms, serum thyroxine and TRAb, thyroid ultrasound and orbital computed tomography.

The chain uses TRBV28 and TRBJ2-7, with TRBD2 matching over 16 bases. The receptor's source is a woman younger than 45 with Graves disease. The sequences come from peripheral blood mononuclear cells (PBMCs), collected at new diagnosis, from a patient treated with antithyroid drugs. The CDR3 sequence: CASKPGLAGGPYEQYF. Written as DNA, the CDR3 is TGTGCCAGCAAACCGGGACTAGCGGGGGGGCCGTACGAGCAGTACTTC.